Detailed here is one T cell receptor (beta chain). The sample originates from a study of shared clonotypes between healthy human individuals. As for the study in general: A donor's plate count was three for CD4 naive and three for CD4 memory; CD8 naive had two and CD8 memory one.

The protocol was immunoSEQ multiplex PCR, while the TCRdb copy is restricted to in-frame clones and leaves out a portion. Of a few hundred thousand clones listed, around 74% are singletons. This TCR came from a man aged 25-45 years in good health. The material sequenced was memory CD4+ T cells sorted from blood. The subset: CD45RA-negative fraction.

This chain's CDR3 is CASSIGTTDTQYF. CDR3 in DNA: TGTGCCAGTAGTATAGGAACTACAGATACGCAGTATTTT. The chain recombines TRBV19 with TRBJ2-3; D not resolved. Germline CDR1 and CDR2: LNHDA and SQIVND (reference sequence). CDR3 length equals 13 residues. V was trimmed by 1 base and J by 3 bases, leaving 5 bases between them. Complete variable domain (other parts from reference TRBV19 and TRBJ2-3): DGGITQSPKYLFRKEGQNVTLSCEQNLNHDAMYWYRQDPGQGLRLIYYSQIVNDFQKGDIAEGYSVSREKKESFPLTVTSAQKNPTAFYLCASSIGTTDTQYFGPGTRLTVL.